The source of this TCR beta chain is a study of T cell responses to AZD1222 COVID-19 vaccine (dated by TCRdb to the early 2020s). Looking at the study overall: AZD1222 recipients whose second dose came at about 4 weeks and those whose second dose came at about 12 weeks were combined into one group, since spike-specific TCR depth and breadth did not differ between the two schedules. Trial participants were enrolled by age into 18-55, 56-69 and 70-plus year subgroups, with 148, 28 and 57 TCR-sequenced participants respectively. A total of just over 230 trial participants underwent TCR sequencing, of whom about 200 had received two doses of AZD1222 and 26 had received two doses of the MenACWY control vaccine. Here is what the overall study found, with its caveats: No day 14 peak-response samples were available, so repertoires were characterized only after the peak T cell response. Most participants were white British and females outnumbered males, and the authors suggested that clonal diversity may have been underestimated. The 56-69-year group was small, and its depth increase did not reach significance, likely because of low power. Epitopes outside the regions mutated in the B.1.351 and B.1.1.7 variants were reportedly recognized by nearly half of the unique spike-specific TCRs. Only five to seven AZD1222 recipients were SARS-CoV-2 seropositive at baseline, limiting conclusions about previously exposed vaccinees. The vaccine-associated CD4 TCRs covered the entire spike protein, and the dominant responses fell in regions 160-218 and 743-854. Spike-specific TCR breadth and depth rose significantly after two AZD1222 doses compared with day 0 and with MenACWY recipients.

As to this clone: Its target antigen remains unknown. Per-nucleotide qualities are absent, and no much larger clonotype sits a single base away.

This specimen's time point label, per the study, means: baseline before first vaccination. The vaccinee samples were drawn from two UK trials, COV001 and COV002, one of which was a single-blind randomized controlled phase 2/3 trial testing AZD1222 (ChAdOx1 nCoV-19) in healthy adults. For TCRbeta chain sequencing, PBMC samples were collected from trial participants at day 0 and at day 28 after the second dose. The CDR3 regions of human TCRbeta chains were analyzed by immunosequencing. The authors' analysis ran thus. Repertoire TCRs were checked for matches against a reference library of SARS-CoV-2-specific TCRs that had been generated using the MIRA antigen-specificity platform. Breadth meant the fraction of unique TCRs that were SARS-CoV-2-associated, whereas depth meant the fraction of total T cells that were SARS-CoV-2-associated. Each spike-specific TCR was assigned to its reactive spike region and to a CD4 or CD8 class using the MIRA data. Log10-transformed breadth and depth values were compared by one-way ANOVA with Sidak's multiple comparisons tests. TCRdb's version of the immuneACCESS table is confined to in-frame rearrangements and falls short of the full clone set. An unresolved V gene accounts for under half of the shortfall where checked; the remainder is of unknown origin. V and J calls and clone size are copied from that table; D and trimming were computed from the DNA. This sample comprises approximately 130,000 clones, 90% of them detected only once. Approximately 7.5% of the sample is held by the ten biggest clonotypes.

Trimming takes 3 bases from V and 0 bases from J, and the germline ends sit 9 bases apart. From cysteine to phenylalanine, the CDR3 is 15 amino acids long. Only the CDR3 region is kept as DNA, spanning 45 bases read in frame from base 1. CDR1 LNHNV and CDR2 YYDKDF are derived from the germline V gene (reference sequence). The chain joins TRBV15 to TRBJ1-5; 5 matching bases give a weak D call of TRBD1. Sequencing was performed on peripheral blood, taken on day 0 of AZD1222 vaccination. The origin of this receptor is an adult in good health. The DNA sequence is TGTGCCACCAGCAGGGCAGGGTATAGCAATCAGCCCCAGCATTTT. It translates to CATSRAGYSNQPQHF.